What follows are 28 T cell receptor beta chains derived from one specimen sequenced in a study of shared clonotypes between healthy human individuals. Clones were read by immunoSEQ multiplex PCR, and TCRdb kept only the in-frame ones, dropping some. The table shows under 1,100,000 clones, with roughly 74% occurring only once. Material: memory CD4+ T cells from PBMCs. Subset reported: CD45RA-negative fraction. The receptors here all came from a man between 18 and 29 years old in good health. Some clones in this sample may be carry-over from other donors' samples.

The gene calls are TRBV28 and TRBJ2-5, with D perhaps assigned TRBD1 or TRBD2 (5 bases each). The CDR3 is 14 residues long. Germline V gene data show CDR1 as MDHEN and CDR2 as SYDVKM. With 6 bases removed from V and 2 bases from J, the gap between germline ends came to 13 bases. For the CDR3, the DNA is TGTGCCAGCAGCTTGGGTTGGGGGCAAGAGACCCAGTACTTC. Its translation: CASSLGWGQETQYF.

Regarding this clone: Other DNA sequences from this sample encode an identical CDR3 as well. V gene TRBV4-1 combines with J gene TRBJ2-5, with TRBD2 matching over 9 bases. V lost 1 base and J lost 5; bases outside the gene matches: 2. The germline V gene has CDR1 MGHRA and CDR2 YSYEKL. This CDR3 has 14 amino acids. CDR3 protein: CASSQVAGVETQYF. CDR3 bases: TGCGCCAGCAGCCAAGTAGCGGGAGTGGAGACCCAGTACTTC.

This clone was observed once. The chain uses TRBV5-1 and TRBJ1-2; D is undetermined. The V gene's germline CDR1 is SGHRS and CDR2 YFSETQ. Trimming took off 2 bases at V and 3 bases at J, with 14 bases between the two ends. This CDR3 has 15 amino acids. For the CDR3, the DNA is TGCGCCAGCAGCTTAATCCAGACCGGGGACTATGGCTACACCTTC. It specifies CASSLIQTGDYGYTF.

This chain connects TRBV28 to TRBJ2-6; 12 bases fit TRBD1. With 0 bases clipped from V and 2 bases from J, the junction kept 2 bases outside the gene matches. The CDR3 has 18 amino acids. Germline-derived CDR1 and CDR2 are MDHEN and SYDVKM. In nucleotides, the CDR3 is TGTGCCAGCAGTTTATGGGGGACAGGGGGCCCTGGGGCCAACGTCCTGACTTTC. This translates into CASSLWGTGGPGANVLTF.

The V gene is TRBV28, the J gene TRBJ1-4; D is unclear. The CDR3 extends over 17 amino acids. Trimming took 6 bases from V and 3 from J, leaving 20 bases between them. Germline loops: CDR1 MDHEN, CDR2 SYDVKM. The CDR3 DNA sequence: TGTGCCAGCAGCTTTTCCCCCTACTCGGCAGCTAATGAAAAACTGTTTTTT. The encoded protein is CASSFSPYSAANEKLFF.

The chain couples TRBV7-9 to TRBJ1-4; D is uncertain. The CDR3 covers 10 residues. Germline CDR1 and CDR2: SEHNR and FQNEAQ (reference sequence). The V end was cut by 8 bases, the J end by 5 bases, with 3 bases between. The CDR3 protein is CASANEKLFF. CDR3 in DNA: TGTGCCAGCGCGAATGAAAAACTGTTTTTT.

This clone was detected only a few times. The rearrangement joins TRBV7-9 to TRBJ1-3, with D possibly being TRBD1 (5 bases). CDR3 size: 19 residues. In germline, CDR1 is SEHNR, CDR2 FQNEAQ (reference sequence). The germline V and J ends were trimmed by 3 bases and 0 bases, with 21 bases remaining between them. CDR3 nucleotides: TGTGCCAGCAGCTTGCCAGCTTTCGGTACAGGCTCCTCTGGAAACACCATATATTTT. It translates to CASSLPAFGTGSSGNTIYF.

This CDR3 reads CASRMGGAGKEQYF. The DNA for the CDR3 is TGTGCCAGCAGAATGGGGGGGGCAGGCAAAGAGCAGTACTTC. The chain links TRBV28 to TRBJ2-7, with D maybe TRBD2 (7 bases). V was pared by 6 bases and J by 7 bases, with 19 bases between. The length of the CDR3 is 14 residues. Germline V gene lookup returns CDR1 MDHEN and CDR2 SYDVKM.

The chain combines TRBV25-1 with TRBJ2-1; TRBD1 aligns across 7 bases. Germline CDR1 MGHDK, CDR2 SYGVNS. J gave up 5 bases and V 3 bases, and 10 bases lay outside the gene matches. The length of the CDR3 is 16 residues. The CDR3 sequence: CASSELGGAGDNEQFF. In nucleotides, the CDR3 is TGTGCCAGCAGTGAGCTAGGGGGCGCGGGCGACAATGAGCAGTTCTTC.

The chain uses TRBV7-2 and TRBJ1-1; D is ambiguous. Trimming stripped 1 base from V and 11 bases from J, with 8 bases between. This CDR3 contains 11 residues. Germline-derived CDR1 and CDR2 are SGHTA and FQGNSA. The CDR3 is CASSLEGPAFF. The CDR3 DNA sequence: TGTGCCAGCAGCTTAGAAGGCCCCGCTTTCTTT.

The chain links TRBV6-6 to TRBJ2-2; possibly TRBD2 for D (5 bases). The CDR3 totals 13 residues. Trimming stripped 6 bases from V and 8 bases from J, with 13 bases between. Germline CDR1 reads MNHNY; CDR2 reads SVGAGI (reference sequence). The CDR3: CASRQSRGGELFF. The CDR3 coding sequence is TGTGCCAGCAGACAATCCCGGGGAGGGGAGCTGTTTTTT.

The chain links TRBV30 to TRBJ2-5; 14 bases agree with TRBD2. This CDR3 has 15 amino acids. V lost 3 bases to trimming and J lost 3 bases; unmatched junction nucleotides: 3. Looked up from germline, CDR1 is GTSNPN and CDR2 is SVGIG (reference sequence). This chain's CDR3 is CAWSPGLAGEETQYF. CDR3 bases: TGTGCCTGGAGCCCGGGACTAGCGGGGGAAGAGACCCAGTACTTC.

The chain recombines TRBV30 with TRBJ2-5; D is perhaps TRBD1 (6 bases). Judging by the DNA end, TRBJ2-7 fits better; the J call may be wrong. Germline V gene sequence: CDR1 GTSNPN, CDR2 SVGIG (reference sequence). The CDR3 has 15 amino acids. CDR3: CAWSVIRGRGYEQYF. The CDR3 region has the DNA TGTGCCTGGAGTGTAATCAGGGGCCGGGGCTACGAGCAGTACTTC.

CDR3 protein: CASSLGSRTAPDTQYF. The CDR3 DNA reads TGTGCCAGCAGCTTAGGTTCCCGGACAGCCCCAGATACGCAGTATTTT. This chain connects TRBV11-3 to TRBJ2-3, with D possibly matching TRBD1 (6 bases). The germline V gene encodes CDR1 SGHNT and CDR2 YENEEA. Trimming pared 1 base from V and 4 bases from J, leaving 15 bases between. The CDR3 runs to 16 residues.

This clone was recorded a few times. The chain uses TRBV28 and TRBJ2-1; D gene uncertain. The CDR3 is made up of 14 amino acids. Germline CDR1 is MDHEN and CDR2 is SYDVKM. V was clipped by 8 bases and J by 1 base, with 12 bases between them. The CDR3 sequence: CASQYHQSYNEQFF. The CDR3 DNA follows: TGTGCCAGCCAATACCACCAGTCCTACAATGAGCAGTTCTTC.

This clone has a single count. This sample includes further DNA sequences coding for the same CDR3. The chain employs TRBV6-6 and TRBJ2-2; TRBD2 matches at 7 bases. The J segment lost 1 base and the V segment lost 3 bases, leaving 5 bases of the junction unmatched. Germline CDR1 is MNHNY and CDR2 is SVGAGI (reference sequence). The CDR3 covers 16 residues. CDR3 protein: CASSYRTRMNTGELFF. The CDR3 DNA reads as TGTGCCAGCAGTTATAGGACTAGAATGAACACCGGGGAGCTGTTTTTT.

This sequence joins TRBV5-1 and TRBJ2-5, with D tentatively TRBD1 (6 bases). CDR1 is SGHRS and CDR2 is YFSETQ in the germline V gene. Deletions cut 4 bases from V and 1 base from J, with 11 bases between. CDR3 length: 14 residues. The CDR3: CASSAQGFQETQYF. As DNA, the CDR3 is TGCGCCAGCAGCGCACAGGGATTCCAAGAGACCCAGTACTTC.

CDR3 loop: CASSLGGSPETQYF. The CDR3 region has the DNA TGTGCCAGCAGCTTAGGGGGGTCCCCAGAGACCCAGTACTTC. V usage is TRBV11-2 and J usage is TRBJ2-5; D tentatively reads TRBD1 or TRBD2 (5 bases each). V lost 1 base, J lost 4 bases, and 10 bases lay in between. Germline assignment: CDR1 SGHAT and CDR2 FQNNGV. The CDR3 covers 14 residues.

This chain joins TRBV5-6 and TRBJ2-2, with a weak D call TRBD1 (5 bases). The CDR3 consists of 15 residues. V lost 0 bases to trimming and J lost 5 bases, with 11 bases between them. Looked up from germline, CDR1 is SGHDT and CDR2 is YYEEEE. The CDR3 coding sequence is TGTGCCAGCAGCTTGGACGCAGGGAATACCGGGGAGCTGTTTTTT. This sequence encodes CASSLDAGNTGELFF.

This clone was recorded only once. The chain employs TRBV4-2 and TRBJ2-5; 9 positions match TRBD2. Germline CDR1 and CDR2: LGHNA and YNFKEQ. J gave up 5 bases and V 1 base, and 11 bases lay outside the gene matches. There are 17 residues in the CDR3. The DNA of the CDR3 is TGTGCCAGCAGCCAAGCGGGGGGCGGGAGGGCCGAGGAGACCCAGTACTTC. This encodes CASSQAGGGRAEETQYF.

This clone was recorded a few times. This sequence joins TRBV4-2 and TRBJ2-1; no reliable D call. The CDR3 contains 14 residues. Germline lookup yields CDR1 LGHNA and CDR2 YNFKEQ. V was trimmed by 2 bases and J by 4 bases, leaving 9 bases between them. As DNA, the CDR3 is TGTGCCAGCAGCCAAAGAACGCCTTACAATGAGCAGTTCTTC. Residues: CASSQRTPYNEQFF.

This clone was seen only a few times. The chain recombines TRBV5-6 with TRBJ1-3, with D uncertain. The V end lost 1 base, the J end lost 0 bases, and 11 bases lay between the germline ends. The CDR3 extends over 16 amino acids. Per germline, CDR1 SGHDT and CDR2 YYEEEE. CDR3 region: CASSLKSLNSGNTIYF. The DNA of the CDR3 is TGTGCCAGCAGCTTGAAGAGCCTAAACTCTGGAAACACCATATATTTT.

This clone was seen at least ten times. The chain couples TRBV6-5 to TRBJ2-3; D may be TRBD2 (6 bases). Trimming left V 5 bases short and J 8 bases short, with 8 bases between. CDR3 size: 11 residues. Germline values: CDR1 MNHEY, CDR2 SVGAGI. The chain's CDR3 is CASSPGGTQYF. The CDR3 nucleotides are TGTGCCAGCAGTCCCGGGGGTACGCAGTATTTT.

This chain uses TRBV9 with TRBJ1-1, with D possibly TRBD1 on 6 matching bases. Trimming removed 3 bases from V and 11 bases from J, with 23 bases in between. The CDR3 is 15 amino acids. Germline CDR1 is SGDLS and CDR2 is YYNGEE. The CDR3 DNA follows: TGTGCCAGCAGCGCGCAATCCAGGGGCGGGGGAACCGCTTTCTTT. It yields the protein CASSAQSRGGGTAFF.

This rearrangement joins TRBV19 to TRBJ1-2; possible D gene TRBD1, 5 bases. The germline gives CDR1 LNHDA, CDR2 SQIVND (reference sequence). V dropped 9 bases and J dropped 3 bases, with 17 bases sitting between them. There are 14 residues in the CDR3. CDR3 region: CASRGEVKDYGYTF. CDR3 bases: TGTGCCAGCCGGGGGGAGGTCAAAGACTATGGCTACACCTTC.

The chain links TRBV7-6 to TRBJ2-1; D not certain. Germline assignment: CDR1 SGHVS and CDR2 FNYEAQ. Trimming took off 4 bases at V and 5 bases at J, with 18 bases between the two ends. The CDR3 consists of 16 residues. The CDR3: CASSSYTPIRNNEQFF. DNA for the CDR3: TGTGCCAGCAGCTCATATACCCCAATACGTAACAATGAGCAGTTCTTC.

The V call is TRBV28, the J call TRBJ1-5; D possibly corresponds to TRBD1 (5 bases). The germline V gene has CDR1 MDHEN and CDR2 SYDVKM. V lost 1 base, J lost 0 bases, and 13 bases lay in between. This CDR3 comprises 17 residues. The CDR3 sequence is CASSLFRGPYSNQPQHF. The CDR3 coding sequence is TGTGCCAGCAGTTTATTTAGGGGACCCTATAGCAATCAGCCCCAGCATTTT.

The chain recombines TRBV18 with TRBJ2-3; TRBD1 is a possible D gene (5 bases). In germline, CDR1 is KGHSH, CDR2 LQKENI. CDR3 length: 16 amino acids. With 8 bases removed from V and 3 bases from J, the gap between germline ends came to 21 bases. The CDR3 loop reads CASPGIRTAGTDTQYF. The DNA of the CDR3 is TGTGCCAGCCCAGGAATAAGAACGGCAGGGACAGATACGCAGTATTTT.